This is a list of T cell receptor beta chains from one sample in a study of blood T cell repertoires in COVID-19. Produced via immunoSEQ multiplex PCR; TCRdb's table is partial and in-frame only. Found here are about 400,000 clones, roughly 86% of them singletons; the top ten hold approximately 2%. Material for sequencing was PBMCs or T cells enriched from blood (not recorded which). The receptors derive from a woman aged 40-49 years with acute COVID-19. Each CDR3 is given with its conserved first and last residue. Each record gives: D gene, CDR3 length, J gene, V gene, clone size, CDR3 protein, CDR3 DNA. The D gene is left open where the match is weak. Not every row has a clone size; where given, it reads once, few, many or a size class.

D: TRBD1; length: 13; J: TRBJ1-1; V: TRBV30; size: .; CDR3: CAITGTGSTEAFF; DNA: TGTGCCATAACCGGGACAGGGTCGACTGAAGCTTTCTTT
D: .; length: 15; J: TRBJ1-2; V: TRBV5-6; size: .; CDR3: CASSLPDVKLSGYTF; DNA: TGTGCCAGCAGCCTCCCTGATGTAAAACTCTCTGGCTACACCTTC
D: TRBD1; length: 14; J: TRBJ1-1; V: TRBV28; size: .; CDR3: CASSSQGALTEAFF; DNA: TGTGCCAGCAGTTCACAGGGGGCGCTCACTGAAGCTTTCTTT
D: .; length: 15; J: TRBJ1-4; V: TRBV3-1/TRBV3-2; size: .; CDR3: CASSQTGSPNEKLFF; DNA: TGTGCCAGCAGCCAAACAGGGTCCCCTAATGAAAAACTGTTTTTT
D: TRBD2; length: 13; J: TRBJ2-1; V: TRBV20-1; size: .; CDR3: CSASAFRGDEQFF; DNA: TGCAGTGCTAGTGCATTTCGGGGGGATGAGCAGTTCTTC
D: TRBD2; length: 16; J: TRBJ2-3; V: TRBV11-2; size: once; CDR3: CASSFILAGLSDTQYF; DNA: TGTGCCAGCAGCTTTATCCTAGCGGGGCTGTCAGATACGCAGTATTTT
D: .; length: 15; J: TRBJ1-3; V: TRBV9; size: .; CDR3: CASSSSGKSGNTIYF; DNA: TGTGCCAGCAGCTCCTCCGGGAAGTCTGGAAACACCATATATTTT
D: .; length: 18; J: TRBJ2-3; V: TRBV1; size: once; CDR3: CTSSLKGTSGPPTDTQYF; DNA: TGCACCAGCAGCCTAAAAGGGACTAGCGGGCCTCCCACAGATACGCAGTATTTT
D: TRBD1; length: 14; J: TRBJ2-7; V: TRBV19; size: .; CDR3: CASRNRDRGYEQYF; DNA: TGTGCCAGTAGAAACCGGGACAGGGGCTACGAGCAGTACTTC
D: .; length: 15; J: TRBJ1-3; V: TRBV4-1; size: .; CDR3: CASSQRTPSGNTIYF; DNA: TGCGCCAGCAGCCAGAGGACTCCCTCTGGAAACACCATATATTTT
D: .; length: 15; J: TRBJ1-5; V: TRBV5-1; size: .; CDR3: CASSLGVSGNQPQHF; DNA: TGCGCCAGCAGCTTGGGGGTAAGCGGCAATCAGCCCCAGCATTTT
D: TRBD1; length: 13; J: TRBJ1-6; V: TRBV6-5; size: once; CDR3: CASGTGLNSPLHF; DNA: TGTGCCAGCGGGACAGGGTTGAATTCACCCCTCCACTTT
D: TRBD2; length: 17; J: TRBJ2-1; V: TRBV24-1; size: .; CDR3: CATSDLVWPSGANEQFF; DNA: TGTGCCACCAGTGATTTGGTCTGGCCTAGCGGGGCCAATGAGCAGTTCTTC
D: .; length: 17; J: TRBJ2-7; V: TRBV14; size: few; CDR3: CASSQDHDLQGTYEQYF; DNA: TGTGCCAGCAGCCAAGATCACGACTTACAGGGTACCTACGAGCAGTACTTC